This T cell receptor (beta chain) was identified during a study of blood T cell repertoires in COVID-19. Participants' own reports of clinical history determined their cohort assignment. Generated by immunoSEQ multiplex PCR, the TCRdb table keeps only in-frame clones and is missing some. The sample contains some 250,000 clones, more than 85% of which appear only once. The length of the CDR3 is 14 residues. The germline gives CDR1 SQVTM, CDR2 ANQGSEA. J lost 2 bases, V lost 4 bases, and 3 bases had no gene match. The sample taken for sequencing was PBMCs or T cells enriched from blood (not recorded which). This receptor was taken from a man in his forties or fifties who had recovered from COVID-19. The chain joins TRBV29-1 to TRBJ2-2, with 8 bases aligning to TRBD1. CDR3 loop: CSVGGQGNTGELFF. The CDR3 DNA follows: TGCAGCGTTGGAGGACAGGGTAACACCGGGGAGCTGTTTTTT.